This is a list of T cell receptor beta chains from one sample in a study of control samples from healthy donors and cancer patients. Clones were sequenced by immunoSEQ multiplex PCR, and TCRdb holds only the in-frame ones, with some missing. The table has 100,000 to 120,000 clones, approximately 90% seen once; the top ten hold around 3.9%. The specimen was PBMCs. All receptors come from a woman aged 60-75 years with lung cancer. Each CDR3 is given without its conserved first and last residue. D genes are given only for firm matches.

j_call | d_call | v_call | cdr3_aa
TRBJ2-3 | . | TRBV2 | ASNPGPSTDTQY
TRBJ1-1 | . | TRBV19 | ATLTGRGGTEAF
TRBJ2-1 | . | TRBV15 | ATSRAPTVDNEQF
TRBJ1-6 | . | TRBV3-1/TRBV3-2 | ASSQGAGRASYNSPLH
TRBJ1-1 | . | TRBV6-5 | ASRPQASNTEAF
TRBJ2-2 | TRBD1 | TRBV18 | ASSPYGQGNTGELF
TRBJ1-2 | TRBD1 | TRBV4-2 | ASSQEGQGGGRGGYT
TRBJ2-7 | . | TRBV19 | ASSKDLLQAGPEQY
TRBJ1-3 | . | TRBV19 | ASRSDQTRNTIY
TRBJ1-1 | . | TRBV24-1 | ATSDAQGRTEAF
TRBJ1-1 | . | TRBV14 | ASSQGFLEPNTEAF
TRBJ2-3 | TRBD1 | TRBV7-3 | ASSLTVGQGTDTQY
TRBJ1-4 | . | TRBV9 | ASSAGWRGGATNEKLF
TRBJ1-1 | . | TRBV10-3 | AISDQLLMNTEAF
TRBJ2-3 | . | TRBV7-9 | ASSLFGVEIGADTQY
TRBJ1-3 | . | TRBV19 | ASSRNTGNTIY
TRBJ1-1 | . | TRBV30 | AWRGMNTEAF
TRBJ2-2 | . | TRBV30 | AWRRVTPPGELF
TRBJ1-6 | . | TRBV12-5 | ASGLQGGNSPLH
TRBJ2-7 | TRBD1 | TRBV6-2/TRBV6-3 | ASTPGGSWY
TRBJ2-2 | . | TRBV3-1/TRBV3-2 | ASSQVHGATTGELF
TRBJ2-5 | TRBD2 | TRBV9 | ASSVASGIQETQY
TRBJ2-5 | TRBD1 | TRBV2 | ASSGQGAGETQY
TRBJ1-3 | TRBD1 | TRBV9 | ASSVVGTGTSGNTIY
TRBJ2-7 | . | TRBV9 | ASSVGRSIYEQY
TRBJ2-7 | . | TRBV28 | ATNPGHRYEQY
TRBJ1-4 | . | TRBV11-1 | ASSLMTATNEKLF
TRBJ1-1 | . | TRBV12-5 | ASGRGSSHNTEAF
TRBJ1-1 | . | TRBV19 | ASSTRVGGWTEAF
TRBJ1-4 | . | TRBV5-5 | ASSSGEKLF
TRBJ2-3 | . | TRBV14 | ASSRGNTQY
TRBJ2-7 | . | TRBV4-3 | ASSQVVGYEQY
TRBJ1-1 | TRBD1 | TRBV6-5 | ASSTGQVNTEAF
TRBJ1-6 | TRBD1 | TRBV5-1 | ASSPRQGANDSPLH
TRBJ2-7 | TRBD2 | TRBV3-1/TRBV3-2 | ASSEAQSGTRPYEQY
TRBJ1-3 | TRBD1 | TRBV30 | AWSATGGWDTIY
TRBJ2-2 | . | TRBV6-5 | ASSRQGAGELF
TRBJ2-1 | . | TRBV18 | ASSPVAGNEQF
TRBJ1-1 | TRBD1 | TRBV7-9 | ASKLLQGARTEAF
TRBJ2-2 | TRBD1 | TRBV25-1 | ASSEYTGAANTGELF
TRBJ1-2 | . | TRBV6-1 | ASSETQLYGYT
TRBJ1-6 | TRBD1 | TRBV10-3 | AISLDRERSPLH
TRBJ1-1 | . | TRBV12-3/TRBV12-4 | ASSLRGSEAF
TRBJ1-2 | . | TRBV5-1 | ASSLDSHGYT